This is a list of T cell receptor beta chains from one sample in a study of OX40 agonist ivuxolimab in advanced cancers. The method was immunoSEQ multiplex PCR; TCRdb's version includes in-frame clones alone and lacks a portion of them. The sample lists roughly 150,000 clones; approximately 94% were seen once. The input for sequencing was CD4+ or CD8+ T cells sorted from blood, taken in a trial of the OX40 agonist ivuxolimab. The receptors derive from an adult with an advanced solid tumor such as melanoma, head and neck, liver or kidney cancer. Both conserved end residues are part of each CDR3. The order of the fields is CDR3 protein, CDR3 DNA, D gene, J gene, V gene. A D gene is named only where the DNA matches it firmly.

CDR3aa: CASSRSEGNGGYTF; CDR3nt: TGTGCCAGCAGCAGATCCGAAGGTAACGGTGGCTACACCTTC; d_gene: -; j_gene: TRBJ1-2; v_gene: TRBV11-1
CDR3aa: CASSLGGTGFGYGYTF; CDR3nt: TGTGCCAGCAGCTTGGGGGGGACAGGTTTTGGCTATGGCTACACCTTC; d_gene: TRBD1; j_gene: TRBJ1-2; v_gene: TRBV5-6
CDR3aa: CASSLDIPYEQYF; CDR3nt: TGTGCCAGCAGCTTGGACATCCCCTACGAGCAGTACTTC; d_gene: -; j_gene: TRBJ2-7; v_gene: TRBV5-4
CDR3aa: CASSPGGVWLYTEAFF; CDR3nt: TGTGCCAGCTCACCTGGGGGGGTCTGGTTGTACACTGAAGCTTTCTTT; d_gene: -; j_gene: TRBJ1-1; v_gene: TRBV18
CDR3aa: CASSWGQGRYEQYF; CDR3nt: TGTGCCAGCAGTTGGGGACAGGGGAGGTACGAGCAGTACTTC; d_gene: TRBD1; j_gene: TRBJ2-7; v_gene: TRBV6-5
CDR3aa: CASSLATALGSRGDGYTF; CDR3nt: TGTGCCAGCAGCTTAGCCACAGCGCTTGGGTCCCGAGGGGATGGCTACACCTTC; d_gene: -; j_gene: TRBJ1-2; v_gene: TRBV7-2
CDR3aa: CASSLGSGGGYEQFF; CDR3nt: TGTGCCAGCAGCTTAGGTAGCGGAGGGGGGTATGAGCAGTTCTTC; d_gene: -; j_gene: TRBJ2-1; v_gene: TRBV7-2
CDR3aa: CASSLVQGADQPQHF; CDR3nt: TGTGCCAGCAGCTTAGTGCAGGGTGCAGATCAGCCCCAGCATTTT; d_gene: -; j_gene: TRBJ1-5; v_gene: TRBV7-2
CDR3aa: CASSITVSRGSGAFF; CDR3nt: TGTGCCAGTAGTATTACCGTCTCCAGGGGGTCTGGAGCTTTCTTT; d_gene: TRBD1; j_gene: TRBJ1-1; v_gene: TRBV19
CDR3aa: CASSRQGDQPQHF; CDR3nt: TGTGCCAGCAGTCGACAGGGTGATCAGCCCCAGCATTTT; d_gene: TRBD1; j_gene: TRBJ1-5; v_gene: TRBV7-6
CDR3aa: CASSPTGSDTQYF; CDR3nt: TGTGCCAGCAGCCCGACAGGGTCAGATACGCAGTATTTT; d_gene: TRBD1; j_gene: TRBJ2-3; v_gene: TRBV5-4
CDR3aa: CAWTAGGEETQYF; CDR3nt: TGTGCCTGGACCGCGGGAGGGGAGGAGACCCAGTACTTC; d_gene: TRBD2; j_gene: TRBJ2-5; v_gene: TRBV30
CDR3aa: CASSSGDLKGQYF; CDR3nt: TGTGCCAGCAGCTCCGGGGACCTCAAGGGCCAGTACTTC; d_gene: -; j_gene: TRBJ2-5; v_gene: TRBV11-2
CDR3aa: CATSRVQYTEAFF; CDR3nt: TGTGCCACCAGCAGAGTTCAGTACACTGAAGCTTTCTTT; d_gene: -; j_gene: TRBJ1-1; v_gene: TRBV15
CDR3aa: CASSRWGGQGYEKLFF; CDR3nt: TGTGCCAGCAGCAGATGGGGCGGACAGGGCTATGAAAAACTGTTTTTT; d_gene: TRBD1; j_gene: TRBJ1-4; v_gene: TRBV9
CDR3aa: CASSSYYTEAFF; CDR3nt: TGTGCCAGCAGCTCCTATTACACTGAAGCTTTCTTT; d_gene: -; j_gene: TRBJ1-1; v_gene: TRBV6-5
CDR3aa: CASSLGMRGDYGYTF; CDR3nt: TGTGCCAGCAGCCTTGGGATGAGGGGGGACTATGGCTACACCTTC; d_gene: -; j_gene: TRBJ1-2; v_gene: TRBV7-9
CDR3aa: CASSVSAGLYTDTQYF; CDR3nt: TGTGCCAGCAGCGTTTCAGCGGGGTTGTACACAGATACGCAGTATTTT; d_gene: TRBD2; j_gene: TRBJ2-3; v_gene: TRBV9
CDR3aa: CASSEFVFDEQYF; CDR3nt: TGTGCCAGCAGTGAATTCGTTTTCGACGAGCAGTACTTC; d_gene: -; j_gene: TRBJ2-7; v_gene: TRBV2
CDR3aa: CASSPGLAGAEETQYF; CDR3nt: TGTGCCAGCAGCCCGGGACTAGCGGGAGCTGAAGAGACCCAGTACTTC; d_gene: TRBD2; j_gene: TRBJ2-5; v_gene: TRBV5-4
CDR3aa: CASSRTGWPATNEKLFF; CDR3nt: TGTGCCAGCAGCCGTACCGGGTGGCCAGCAACTAATGAAAAACTGTTTTTT; d_gene: -; j_gene: TRBJ1-4; v_gene: TRBV7-2
CDR3aa: CASSSTGGSQETQYF; CDR3nt: TGCGCCAGCAGCTCAACGGGGGGGAGCCAAGAGACCCAGTACTTC; d_gene: TRBD2; j_gene: TRBJ2-5; v_gene: TRBV5-1
CDR3aa: CASSVRGRLQETQYF; CDR3nt: TGTGCCAGCAGCGTCCGTGGACGTCTCCAAGAGACCCAGTACTTC; d_gene: -; j_gene: TRBJ2-5; v_gene: TRBV9